The clone carrying this T cell receptor beta chain was observed at least ten times. Via MiXCR, TCRdb re-called the reads, giving one row per CDR3 protein. The data contain 510,000 or so distinct CDR3 sequences, less than 30% of them singletons. This sample is part of a study of T cell repertoires in cytomegalovirus infection. CDR1 and CDR2 from the germline V gene are SGHTA and FQGNSA. There are 15 residues in the CDR3. V was cut by 1 base and J by 1 base, with 8 bases left in between. The chain couples TRBV7-2 to TRBJ2-4; weak D call: TRBD1 (6 bases). The material sequenced was PBMCs. The TCR was taken from a human donor in good health (CMV status not recorded). Some clones in this sample may be carry-over from other donors' samples. The CDR3 loop is CASSLEGQAKNIQYF. For the CDR3, the DNA is TGTGCCAGCAGCTTAGAAGGACAGGCCAAAAACATTCAGTACTTC.